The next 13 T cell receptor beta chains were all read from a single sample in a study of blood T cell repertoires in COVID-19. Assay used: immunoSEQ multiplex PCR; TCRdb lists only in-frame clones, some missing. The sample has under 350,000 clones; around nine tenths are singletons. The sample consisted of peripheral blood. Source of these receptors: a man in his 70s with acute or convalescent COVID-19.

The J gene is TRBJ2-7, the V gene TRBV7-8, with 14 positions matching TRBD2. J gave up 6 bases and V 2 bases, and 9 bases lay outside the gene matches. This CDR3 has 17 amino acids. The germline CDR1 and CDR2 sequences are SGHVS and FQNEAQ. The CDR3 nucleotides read TGTGCCAGCAGCTTACAGACTAGCGGGAGGGCCGTTTCCGAGCAGTACTTC. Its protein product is CASSLQTSGRAVSEQYF.

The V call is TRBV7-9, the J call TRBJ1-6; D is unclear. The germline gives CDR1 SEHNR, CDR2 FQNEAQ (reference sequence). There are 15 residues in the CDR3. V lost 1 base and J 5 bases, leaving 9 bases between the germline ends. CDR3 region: CASSLGAIDNSPLHF. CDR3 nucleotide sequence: TGTGCCAGCAGCTTAGGGGCGATCGATAATTCACCCCTCCACTTT. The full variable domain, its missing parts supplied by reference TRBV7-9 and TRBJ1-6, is DTGVSQNPRHKITKRGQNVTFRCDPISEHNRLYWYRQTLGQGPEFLTYFQNEAQLEKSRLLSDRFSAERPKGSFSTLEIQRTEQGDSAMYLCASSLGAIDNSPLHFGNGTRLTVT.

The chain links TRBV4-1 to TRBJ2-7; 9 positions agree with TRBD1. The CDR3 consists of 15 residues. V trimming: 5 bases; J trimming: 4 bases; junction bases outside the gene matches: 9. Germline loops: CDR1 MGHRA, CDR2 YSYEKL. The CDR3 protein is CASSEKTGGSYEQYF. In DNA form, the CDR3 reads TGCGCCAGCAGCGAGAAGACAGGGGGTTCGTACGAGCAGTACTTC.

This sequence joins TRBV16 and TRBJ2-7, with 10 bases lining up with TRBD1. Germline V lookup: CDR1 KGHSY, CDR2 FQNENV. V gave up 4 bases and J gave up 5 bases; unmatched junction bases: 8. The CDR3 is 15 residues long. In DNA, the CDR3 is TGTGCCAGCAGCCCGGGGACAGGGGCGCTCCACGAGCAGTACTTC. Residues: CASSPGTGALHEQYF.

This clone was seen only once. The CDR3 region is CASSPWQEANYGYTF. In DNA, the CDR3 is TGTGCCAGCTCACCCTGGCAGGAAGCTAACTATGGCTACACCTTC. The chain carries TRBV18 and TRBJ1-2; D gene uncertain. The CDR3 length is 15 residues. V was pared by 3 bases and J by 0 bases, with 11 bases between. The germline gives CDR1 KGHSH, CDR2 LQKENI.

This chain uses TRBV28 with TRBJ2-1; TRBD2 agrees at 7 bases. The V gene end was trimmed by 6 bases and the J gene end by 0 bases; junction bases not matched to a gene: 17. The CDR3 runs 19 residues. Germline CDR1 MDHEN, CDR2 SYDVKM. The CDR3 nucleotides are TGTGCCAGCAGGCCCTCCCCGCGGGGGTTCATCAACTCCTACAATGAGCAGTTCTTC. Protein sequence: CASRPSPRGFINSYNEQFF.

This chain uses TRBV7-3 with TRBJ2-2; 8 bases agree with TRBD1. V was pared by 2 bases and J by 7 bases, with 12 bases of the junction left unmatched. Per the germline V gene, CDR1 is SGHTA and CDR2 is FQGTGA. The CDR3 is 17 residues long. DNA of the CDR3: TGTGCCAGCAGCTTATCCGCGGGCAGGGGGCAGGTCGGGGAGCTGTTTTTT. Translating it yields CASSLSAGRGQVGELFF.

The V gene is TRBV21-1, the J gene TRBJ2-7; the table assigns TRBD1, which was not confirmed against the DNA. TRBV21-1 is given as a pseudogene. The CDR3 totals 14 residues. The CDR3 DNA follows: TGTGCCAGCAGGACAGGGGGGTGCCGCTACGAGCAGTACTTC. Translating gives CASRTGGCRYEQYF.

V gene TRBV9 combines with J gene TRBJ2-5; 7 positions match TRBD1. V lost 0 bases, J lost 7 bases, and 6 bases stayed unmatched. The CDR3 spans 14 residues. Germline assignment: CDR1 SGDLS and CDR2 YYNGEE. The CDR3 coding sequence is TGTGCCAGCAGCGTAGACGGACAGGCAGGGACCCAGTACTTC. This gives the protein CASSVDGQAGTQYF.

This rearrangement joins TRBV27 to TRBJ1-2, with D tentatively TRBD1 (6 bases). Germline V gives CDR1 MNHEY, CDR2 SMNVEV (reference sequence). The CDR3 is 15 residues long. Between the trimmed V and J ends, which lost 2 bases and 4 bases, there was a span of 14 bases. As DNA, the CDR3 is TGTGCCAGCAGTTTAGCCCAAACAGGGACCTATGGCTACACCTTC. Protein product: CASSLAQTGTYGYTF.

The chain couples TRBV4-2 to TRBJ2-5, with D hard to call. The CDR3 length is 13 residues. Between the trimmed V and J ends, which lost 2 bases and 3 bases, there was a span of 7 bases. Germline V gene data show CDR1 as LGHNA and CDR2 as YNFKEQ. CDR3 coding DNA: TGTGCCAGCAGCCAAAAGCGCGAAGAGACCCAGTACTTC. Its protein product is CASSQKREETQYF.

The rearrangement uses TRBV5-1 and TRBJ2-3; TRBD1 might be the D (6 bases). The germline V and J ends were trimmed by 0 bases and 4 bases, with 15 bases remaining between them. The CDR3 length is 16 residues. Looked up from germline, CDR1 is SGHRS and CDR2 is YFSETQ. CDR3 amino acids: CASSLGNRVVADTQYF. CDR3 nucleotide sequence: TGCGCCAGCAGCTTGGGAAACAGGGTTGTCGCAGATACGCAGTATTTT.

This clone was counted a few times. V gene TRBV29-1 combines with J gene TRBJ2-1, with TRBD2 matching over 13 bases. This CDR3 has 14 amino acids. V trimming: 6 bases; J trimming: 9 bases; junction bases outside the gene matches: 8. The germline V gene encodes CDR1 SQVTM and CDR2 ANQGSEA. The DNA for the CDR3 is TGCAGCGTCCAAGGACTAGCGGGAGCCCCTGAGCAGTTCTTC. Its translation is CSVQGLAGAPEQFF.